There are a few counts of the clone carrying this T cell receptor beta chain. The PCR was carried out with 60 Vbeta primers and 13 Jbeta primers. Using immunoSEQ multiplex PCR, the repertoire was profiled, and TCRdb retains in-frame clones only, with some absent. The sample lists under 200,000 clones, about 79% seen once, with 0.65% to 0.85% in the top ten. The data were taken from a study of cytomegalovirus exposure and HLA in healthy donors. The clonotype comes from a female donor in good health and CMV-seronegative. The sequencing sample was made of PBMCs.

CDR3: CSGGPGTGELFF. The CDR3 DNA sequence: TGTAGCGGGGGCCCAGGCACCGGGGAGCTGTTTTTT. The chain combines TRBV6-6 with TRBJ2-2; 8 bases match TRBD2. CDR3 length: 12 amino acids. Per germline, CDR1 MNHNY and CDR2 SVGAGI (reference sequence).